The 13 T cell receptor beta chains listed next were all sequenced from one sample in a study of CD8+ T cells in alopecia areata. In each case, RNA was isolated and then reverse transcribed into cDNA as the sequencing template. The method was immunoSEQ multiplex PCR; TCRdb's version includes in-frame clones alone and lacks a portion of them. The sample has around 290,000 clones, none seen only once. On the basis of CD4, CD8alpha, NKG2D, NKG2ACE and other markers, pooled cutaneous lymph node cells were sorted. Input material: CD4+ T cells sorted from a lymph node. Source of these receptors: a C3H/HeJ mouse with alopecia areata. MHC haplotype here: H2-k.

This clone was detected a few times. Gene names follow the mouse nomenclature. Sequencing ends 4 residues short of the CDR3 end; the germline J gene provides the rest. The rearrangement joins TRBV1 to TRBJ2-1, with TRBD1 identical over 8 bases. Per the germline V gene, CDR1 is NSQYPW and CDR2 is LRSPGD (reference sequence). The V and J ends lost 0 bases and 3 bases, in that order; junction bases with no gene match: 4. This CDR3 spans 16 amino acids. The covered CDR3 bases are TGCACCTGCAGTGCAGAGCCCACAGGGGGCTATGCT. Encoded protein: CTCSAEPTGGYA. In full, the CDR3 is CTCSAEPTGGYAEQFF.

As concerns this clone: Gene and germline names: mouse. Read sequence stops 4 residues before the CDR3 end, and the germline J gene provides the missing end. This specimen includes other DNA sequences encoding the same CDR3. J is TRBJ2-1 and V is TRBV1; no clear D. CDR1 and CDR2 (germline): NSQYPW, LRSPGD (reference sequence). CDR3 size: 12 residues. CDR3 DNA, as far as it was read: TGCACCTGCAGTGCAGGAGGGGCT. This gives the protein CTCSAGGA. The CDR3 as a whole reads CTCSAGGAEQFF.

This clone appeared many times. Gene and germline names: mouse. Read data end 4 residues before the CDR3 end; the end is taken from the germline J gene. The chain uses TRBV1 and TRBJ1-2, with unresolved D. The ends were cut back, 0 bases at V and 0 bases at J, with 5 bases in the middle. Germline V gene data show CDR1 as NSQYPW and CDR2 as LRSPGD (reference sequence). This CDR3 spans 14 amino acids. CDR3 residues: CTCSADLTNSDYTF. The part of the CDR3 DNA that was read is TGCACCTGCAGTGCAGATCTGACAAACTCC.

This clone was seen more than once but under ten times. Gene and germline names: mouse. The read finishes 4 residues shy of the CDR3 end, and the germline J gene is used to complete it. The sample contains more than one DNA sequence encoding this CDR3. V and J are TRBV13-3 and TRBJ1-1; 9 bases agree with TRBD1. With V trimmed by 1 base and J by 3 bases, 4 bases remained unmatched. CDR1 NNHDY and CDR2 SYVADS come from the germline V gene. There are 15 residues in the CDR3. Incomplete CDR3 DNA: TGTGCCAGCAGTGATTTGGGACAGGGCGACACA. It specifies CASSDLGQGDT. The CDR3 as a whole reads CASSDLGQGDTEVFF.

This clone has only a few counts. Gene names and germline refer to mouse. The read falls 4 residues short of the CDR3 end, and the missing part is taken from the germline J gene. This sequence joins TRBV29 and TRBJ1-2, with TRBD1 identical over 9 bases. The trim removed 4 bases at V and 4 bases at J, leaving 4 bases unmatched. CDR3 length equals 14 residues. The germline CDR1 and CDR2 sequences are MSHET and SYDVDS. Partial CDR3 DNA: TGTGCTAGCAGTTGGGGGACAGGGATCTCC. It is translated as CASSWGTGIS. From start to end, the CDR3 is CASSWGTGISDYTF.

This clone has a handful of counts. Mouse gene names apply. The observed sequence ends 4 residues before the CDR3 terminus, with the missing tail filled in from the germline J gene. The rearrangement links TRBV13-1 to TRBJ2-5, with a weak D call TRBD2 (7 bases). Germline assignment: CDR1 NSHNY and CDR2 SYGAGN. V was pared by 2 bases and J by 2 bases, with 15 bases between. The CDR3 covers 16 residues. CDR3 DNA (partial): TGTGCCAGCAGTGACCCGTACCTGGGGGCCCAAGAC. It translates to CASSDPYLGAQD. The entire CDR3 reads CASSDPYLGAQDTQYF.

The table lists this clone with many counts. Gene names follow the mouse nomenclature. The CDR3 goes on 4 residues after the read ends, and that part is filled in from the germline J gene. Other DNA variants within this sample encode the same CDR3. This chain links TRBV13-1 with TRBJ2-2, with TRBD2 matching over 8 bases. The CDR3 has 15 residues. Germline V lookup: CDR1 NSHNY, CDR2 SYGAGN. Losses at the gene ends were 3 bases for V and 0 bases for J; bases not matched to a gene: 1. CDR3 sequence reads: CASSGLGTNTGQLYF. CDR3 DNA, as far as it was read: TGTGCCAGCAGTGGACTGGGGACAAACACCGGG.

This clone has only a few counts. The germline and genes are mouse ones. The CDR3 end lies 4 residues beyond the end of the read and is filled in from the germline J gene. The rearrangement joins TRBV19 to TRBJ2-4, with D possibly TRBD2 on 6 matching bases. The CDR3 has 13 residues. CDR1 FNHDT and CDR2 SITEND come from the germline V gene (reference sequence). The CDR3 DNA, read in part, is TGTGCCAGCAGTATCATGGGGGAAAAC. Its translation is CASSIMGEN. The entire CDR3 is CASSIMGENTLYF.

This clone appeared a few times. The genes are named according to mouse. The read stops 4 residues short of the end of the CDR3; the missing end is completed from the germline J gene. The chain recombines TRBV5 with TRBJ2-5; D could derive from TRBD1 or TRBD2 (6 bases each). CDR1 is LGHNA, CDR2 YNLKQL, per germline (reference sequence). V lost 1 base, J lost 2 bases, and 7 bases lay in between. The CDR3 runs to 14 residues. Here the CDR3 reads CASSQGGLQDTQYF. CDR3 bases read: TGTGCCAGCAGCCAAGGGGGGCTCCAAGAC.

This clone was detected a few times. All gene names here are mouse names. The read falls 4 residues short of the CDR3 end, and the missing part is taken from the germline J gene. The chain recombines TRBV14 with TRBJ2-5, with TRBD2 matching over 10 bases. V dropped 8 bases and J dropped 0; count of bases not matched to a gene: 6. Germline CDR1 SGHDT, CDR2 FRDEAV. The CDR3 length is 15 residues. The CDR3 here is CASLNWGGNQDTQYF. The CDR3 bases that were read are TGTGCCAGTCTTAACTGGGGGGGTAACCAAGAC.

This clone was recorded a few times. Each gene name is a mouse one. The read comes to an end 4 residues before the CDR3 does, leaving the germline J gene to fill in the end. The genes are TRBV12-1 and TRBJ2-5, with 12 bases matching TRBD2. Germline V gene data show CDR1 as SGHSN and CDR2 as HYEKVE. The CDR3 is made up of 18 amino acids. Trimming cost V 0 bases and J 0 bases; bases outside gene matches: 6. The CDR3 here is CASSLGTGGHFNQDTQYF. CDR3 DNA (partial): TGTGCCAGCTCTCTCGGGACTGGGGGGCATTTTAACCAAGAC.

In the case of this clone: Gene names follow the mouse nomenclature. The read ends 3 residues early relative to the CDR3; the germline J gene fills the gap. The same CDR3 also results from other DNA sequences found in this sample. The chain joins TRBV31 to TRBJ1-6, with 7 bases aligning to TRBD1. TRBJ1-6 is recorded as an ORF, its role being uncertain. V dropped 2 bases and J dropped 1; count of bases not matched to a gene: 2. CDR3 length: 15 amino acids. The germline V gene encodes CDR1 GKSSPN and CDR2 SITVG. CDR3 loop: CAWSLGGSYNSPLYF. The sequenced CDR3 bases are TGTGCCTGGAGTTTAGGGGGCTCCTATAATTCGCCC.

Regarding this clone: All gene names here are mouse names. The CDR3 goes on 4 residues after the read ends, and that part is filled in from the germline J gene. The rearrangement links TRBV19 to TRBJ1-1; D is perhaps TRBD1 (6 bases). The CDR3 loop spans 15 amino acids. Germline assignment: CDR1 FNHDT and CDR2 SITEND (reference sequence). With 0 bases removed from V and 0 bases from J, the gap between germline ends came to 9 bases. The sequenced CDR3 bases are TGTGCCAGCAGTATAGCTGAGGGGGCAAACACA. Residues: CASSIAEGANT. The CDR3 as a whole reads CASSIAEGANTEVFF.